This T cell receptor (beta chain) was captured by sequencing in a study of blood T cell repertoires in COVID-19. Overall study context: The cDNA or gDNA used as material had been derived from T cells, B-cell-depleted T cells, or PBMCs.

Study members were between 18 and 89 years old and lived in 24 US regions. CDR1 LNHDA and CDR2 SQIVND come from the germline V gene (reference sequence). V lost 3 bases and J lost 6; bases outside the gene matches: 9. This CDR3 has 16 amino acids. Repertoires were generated with immunoSEQ multiplex PCR, while TCRdb's copy carries only in-frame clones and drops some. The table records about 18,000 clones, about 91% of them present only once. Sequences were obtained from PBMCs or T cells enriched from blood (not recorded which). The chain carries TRBV19 and TRBJ2-2; TRBD1 matches 8 bases. The receptor comes from a woman aged 25-40 years who had recovered from COVID-19. The DNA of the CDR3 is TGTGCCAGTAGTATGGTGGGGACAGGAGGGGCCGGGGAGCTGTTTTTT. This encodes CASSMVGTGGAGELFF.